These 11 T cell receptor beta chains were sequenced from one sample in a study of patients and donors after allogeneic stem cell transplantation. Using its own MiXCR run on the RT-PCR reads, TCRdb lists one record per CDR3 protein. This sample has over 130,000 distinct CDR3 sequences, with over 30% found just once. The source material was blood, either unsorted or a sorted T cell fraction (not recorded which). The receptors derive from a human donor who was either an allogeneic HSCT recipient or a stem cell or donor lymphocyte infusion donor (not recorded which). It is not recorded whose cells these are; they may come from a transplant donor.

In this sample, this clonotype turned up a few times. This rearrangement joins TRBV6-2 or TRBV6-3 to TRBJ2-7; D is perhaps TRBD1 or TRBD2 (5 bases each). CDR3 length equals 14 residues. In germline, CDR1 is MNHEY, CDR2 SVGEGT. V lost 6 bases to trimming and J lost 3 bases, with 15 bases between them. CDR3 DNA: TGTGCCAGCAGCTGGGACGGCGAGGGCTACGAGCAGTACTTC. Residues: CASSWDGEGYEQYF.

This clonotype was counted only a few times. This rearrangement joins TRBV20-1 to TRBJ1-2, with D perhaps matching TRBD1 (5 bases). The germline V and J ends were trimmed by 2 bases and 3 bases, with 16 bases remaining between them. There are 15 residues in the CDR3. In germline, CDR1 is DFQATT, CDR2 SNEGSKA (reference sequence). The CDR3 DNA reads TGCAGTGCTAGACCTCAGGGTTCCCGGGACTATGGCTACACCTTC. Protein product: CSARPQGSRDYGYTF.

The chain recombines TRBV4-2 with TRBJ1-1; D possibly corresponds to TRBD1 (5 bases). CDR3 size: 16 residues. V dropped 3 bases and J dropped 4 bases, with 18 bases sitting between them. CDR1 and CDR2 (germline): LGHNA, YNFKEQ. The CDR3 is CASSHDRDQGGTEAFF. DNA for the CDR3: TGTGCCAGCAGCCACGACCGGGACCAGGGAGGCACTGAAGCTTTCTTT.

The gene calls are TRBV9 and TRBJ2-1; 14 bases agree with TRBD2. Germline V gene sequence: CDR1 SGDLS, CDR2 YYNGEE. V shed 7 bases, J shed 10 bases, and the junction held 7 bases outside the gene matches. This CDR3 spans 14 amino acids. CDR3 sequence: CASGRTSGGSEQFF. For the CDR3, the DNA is TGTGCCAGCGGGAGGACTAGCGGGGGGAGCGAGCAGTTCTTC. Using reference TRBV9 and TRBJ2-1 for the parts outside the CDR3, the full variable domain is DSGVTQTPKHLITATGQRVTLRCSPRSGDLSVYWYQQSLDQGLQFLIQYYNGEERAKGNILERFSAQQFPDLHSELNLSSLELGDSALYFCASGRTSGGSEQFFGPGTRLTVL.

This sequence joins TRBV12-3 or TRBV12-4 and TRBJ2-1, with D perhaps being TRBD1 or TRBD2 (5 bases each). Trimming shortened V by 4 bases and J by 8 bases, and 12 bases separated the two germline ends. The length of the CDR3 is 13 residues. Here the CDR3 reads CASSWSGSDEQFF. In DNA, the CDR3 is TGTGCCAGCAGTTGGTCAGGGAGCGATGAGCAGTTCTTC.

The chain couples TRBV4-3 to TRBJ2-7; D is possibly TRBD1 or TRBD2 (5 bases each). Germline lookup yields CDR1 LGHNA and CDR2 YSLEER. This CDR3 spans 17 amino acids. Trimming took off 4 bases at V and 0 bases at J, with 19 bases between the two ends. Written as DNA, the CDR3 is TGCGCCAGCAGCCCTCACTCCGGGACCGCCAGCTCCTACGAGCAGTACTTC. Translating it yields CASSPHSGTASSYEQYF.

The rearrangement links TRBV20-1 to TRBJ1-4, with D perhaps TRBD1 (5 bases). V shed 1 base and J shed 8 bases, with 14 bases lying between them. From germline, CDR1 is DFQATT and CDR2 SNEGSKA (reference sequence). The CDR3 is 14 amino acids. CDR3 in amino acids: CSARARGEVEKLFF. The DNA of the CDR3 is TGCAGTGCTAGAGCGCGGGGGGAGGTGGAAAAACTGTTTTTT.

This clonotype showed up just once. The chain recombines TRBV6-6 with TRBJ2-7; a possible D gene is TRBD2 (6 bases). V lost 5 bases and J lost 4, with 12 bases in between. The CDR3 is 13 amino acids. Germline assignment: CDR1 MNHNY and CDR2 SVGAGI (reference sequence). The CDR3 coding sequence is TGTGCCAGCAGTGGAGGGCGGGGATACGAGCAGTACGTC. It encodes CASSGGRGYEQYV.

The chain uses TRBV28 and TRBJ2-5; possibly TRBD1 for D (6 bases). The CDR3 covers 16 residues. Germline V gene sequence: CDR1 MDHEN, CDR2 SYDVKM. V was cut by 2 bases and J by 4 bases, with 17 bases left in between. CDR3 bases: TGTGCCAGCAGTTTAGGTCCCCGCAGGGGCGGAGAGACCCAGTACTTC. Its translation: CASSLGPRRGGETQYF.

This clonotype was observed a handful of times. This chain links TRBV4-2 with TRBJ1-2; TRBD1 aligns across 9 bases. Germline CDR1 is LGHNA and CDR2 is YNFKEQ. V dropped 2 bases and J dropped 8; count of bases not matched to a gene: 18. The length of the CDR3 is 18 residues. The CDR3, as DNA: TGTGCCAGCAGCCAACGGGAACAGGGGGCGGGGGCGTACTTCGGCTACACCTTC. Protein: CASSQREQGAGAYFGYTF.

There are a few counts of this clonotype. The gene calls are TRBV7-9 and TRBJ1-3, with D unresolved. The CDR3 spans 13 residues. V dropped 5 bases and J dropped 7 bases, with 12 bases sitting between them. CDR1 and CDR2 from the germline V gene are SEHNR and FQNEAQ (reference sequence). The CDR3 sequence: CASSGEILNTIYF. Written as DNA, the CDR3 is TGTGCCAGCAGCGGGGAGATTCTGAACACCATATATTTT.